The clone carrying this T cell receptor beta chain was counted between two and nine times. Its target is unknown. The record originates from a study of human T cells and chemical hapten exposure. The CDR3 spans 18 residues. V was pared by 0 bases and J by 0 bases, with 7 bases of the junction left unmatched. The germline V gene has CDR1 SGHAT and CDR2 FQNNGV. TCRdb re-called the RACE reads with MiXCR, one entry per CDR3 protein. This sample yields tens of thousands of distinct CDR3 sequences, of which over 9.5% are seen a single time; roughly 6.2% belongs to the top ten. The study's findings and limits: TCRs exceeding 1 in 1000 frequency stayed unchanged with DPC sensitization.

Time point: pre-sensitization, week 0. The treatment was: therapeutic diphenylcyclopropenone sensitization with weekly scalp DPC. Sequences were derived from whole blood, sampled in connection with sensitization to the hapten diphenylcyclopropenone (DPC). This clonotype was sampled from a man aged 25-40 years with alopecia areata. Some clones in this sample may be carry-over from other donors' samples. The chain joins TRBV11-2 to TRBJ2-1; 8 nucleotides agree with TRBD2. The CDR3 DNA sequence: TGTGCCAGCAGCTTAGACCAACTAGCGGTGAGCTCCTACAATGAGCAGTTCTTC. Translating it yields CASSLDQLAVSSYNEQFF.